This T cell receptor beta chain derives from a study of T cell responses to AZD1222 COVID-19 vaccine. General study findings and limits: Researchers report vaccine-associated CD4 TCRs spanning spike, with dominance at 160-218 and 743-854. In all cases, repertoires were sampled only after the peak T cell response. Donors were mostly white British, more females; clonal diversity possibly underestimated. Two doses of AZD1222 preceded a rise in Spike-specific TCR breadth and depth.

The repertoire was sequenced with immunoSEQ multiplex PCR; TCRdb's copy has only in-frame clones and lacks some. Found here are about 100,000 clones, 80% to 90% of them singletons; the top ten hold over 4%. Points on this clone: The antigen remains unidentified. Other DNA sequences in this specimen translate into the identical CDR3.

The CDR3 length is 12 residues. CDR1 and CDR2 (germline): MNHEY, SVGAGI. Trimming cost V 6 bases and J 2 bases; bases outside gene matches: 0. The TCR originated in an adult in good health. The V call is TRBV6-5, the J call TRBJ1-2; 7 bases are shared with TRBD1. This specimen was peripheral blood, taken on day 0 of MenACWY control vaccination. CDR3 nucleotides: TGTGCCAGCAGGGACAGGAACTATGGCTACACCTTC. It encodes CASRDRNYGYTF.